This TCR beta chain was sequenced in a study of CD8 T cells in ankylosing spondylitis. General study points: In ankylosing spondylitis patients, matched synovial fluid reportedly showed significant enrichment of disease-linked clones.

Details on this clonotype: Its antigen is undetermined.

With molecular barcodes, quantitative 5'-RACE was used to make the TCR beta libraries. In TCRdb, the 5' RACE reads were re-called with MiXCR into one record per CDR3 protein. This sample has 300,000 to 400,000 distinct CDR3 sequences; 20% to 25% occur once, and the top ten carry roughly 13%. V was clipped by 6 bases and J by 4 bases; unmatched bases: 4. Germline V gives CDR1 SNHLY, CDR2 FYNNEI. The CDR3 contains 13 residues. Sequenced material: blood, either unsorted or a sorted T cell fraction (not recorded which). The sequence derives from a male donor with ankylosing spondylitis or in good health (not recorded which). The V gene is TRBV2, the J gene TRBJ2-7; TRBD1 aligns across 9 bases. The CDR3 here is CASSRDRDYEQYF. The CDR3 DNA sequence: TGTGCCAGCAGCCGGGACAGGGATTACGAGCAGTACTTC.